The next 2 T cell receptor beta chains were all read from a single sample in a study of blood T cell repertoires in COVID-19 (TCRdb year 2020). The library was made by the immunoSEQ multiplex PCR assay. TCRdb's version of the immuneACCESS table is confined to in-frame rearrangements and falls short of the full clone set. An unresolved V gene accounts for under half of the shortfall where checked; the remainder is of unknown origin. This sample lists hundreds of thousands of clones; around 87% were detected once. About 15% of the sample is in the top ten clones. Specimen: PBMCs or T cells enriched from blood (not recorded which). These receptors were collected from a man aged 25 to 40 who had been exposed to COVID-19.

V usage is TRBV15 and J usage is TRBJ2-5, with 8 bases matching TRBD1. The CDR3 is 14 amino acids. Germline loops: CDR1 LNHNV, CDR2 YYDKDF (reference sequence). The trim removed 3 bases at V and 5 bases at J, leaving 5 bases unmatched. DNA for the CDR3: TGTGCCACCAGCAGGAGACAGGGGTGGGAGACCCAGTACTTC. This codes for CATSRRQGWETQYF.

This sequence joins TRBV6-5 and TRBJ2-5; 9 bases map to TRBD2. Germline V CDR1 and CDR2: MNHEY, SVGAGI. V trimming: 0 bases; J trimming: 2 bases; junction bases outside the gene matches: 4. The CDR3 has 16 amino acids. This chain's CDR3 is CASSYSSGGTQETQYF. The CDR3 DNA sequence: TGTGCCAGCAGTTACTCCAGCGGGGGGACACAAGAGACCCAGTACTTC.